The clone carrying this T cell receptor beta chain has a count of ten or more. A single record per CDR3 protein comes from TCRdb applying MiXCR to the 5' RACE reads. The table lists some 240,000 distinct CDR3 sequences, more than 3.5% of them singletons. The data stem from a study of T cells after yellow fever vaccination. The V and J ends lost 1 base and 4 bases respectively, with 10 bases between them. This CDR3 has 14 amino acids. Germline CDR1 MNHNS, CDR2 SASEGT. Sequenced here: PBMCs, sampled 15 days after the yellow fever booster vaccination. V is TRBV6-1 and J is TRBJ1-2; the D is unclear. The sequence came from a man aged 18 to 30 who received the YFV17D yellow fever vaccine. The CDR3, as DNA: TGTGCCAGCAGTGAAGGCACGCCAACCTATGGCTACACCTTC. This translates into CASSEGTPTYGYTF.